This T cell receptor beta chain was profiled in a study of blood T cell repertoires in COVID-19. Study-wide context: Acute and convalescent COVID-19 specimens originated in the United States, Italy and Spain.

From germline, CDR1 is SGHDT and CDR2 YYEEEE. The CDR3 runs 17 residues. V lost 0 bases to trimming and J lost 6 bases, with 19 bases between them. TCRdb keeps only in-frame clones here, not all; method: immunoSEQ multiplex PCR. The sample lists roughly 90,000 clones, 85% occurring once. Sequencing was done on a sample of peripheral blood. The chain uses TRBV5-6 and TRBJ1-5, with D possibly TRBD1 on 6 matching bases. This sequence originates from a man older than 75 with acute or convalescent COVID-19. CDR3 in DNA: TGTGCCAGCAGCTTGGAATCGGCAGGGGATTTGGGTCAGCCCCAGCATTTT. This translates into CASSLESAGDLGQPQHF.